Here is one TCR beta chain with its context. Source study methods: Nucleated cell number was recorded as an estimate derived from reference gene primer amplification. The protocol was immunoSEQ multiplex PCR, while the TCRdb copy is restricted to in-frame clones and leaves out a portion. Clone size and V and J calls were adopted from that table, with D and trimming inferred from the DNA. Here the sample spans 55,000 to 75,000 clones, 60% to 85% being singletons. The entry originates in a study of blood T cell repertoires in COVID-19. Study as a whole: Samples taken during acute and convalescent COVID-19 were collected in the United States, Italy and Spain. Sources were T cells, B-cell-depleted T cells, or PBMCs; the material itself was cDNA or gDNA.

Germline loops: CDR1 LNHDA, CDR2 SQIVND (reference sequence). This CDR3 spans 12 amino acids. With 9 bases removed from V and 1 base from J, the gap between germline ends came to 9 bases. The gene calls are TRBV19 and TRBJ2-5; D is unresolved. The receptor was derived from a human donor in a cohort sampled during active COVID-19. Sample: peripheral blood. The CDR3 bases are TGTGCCAGCTCACAGCTCCAAGAGACCCAGTACTTC. Translation gives CASSQLQETQYF.